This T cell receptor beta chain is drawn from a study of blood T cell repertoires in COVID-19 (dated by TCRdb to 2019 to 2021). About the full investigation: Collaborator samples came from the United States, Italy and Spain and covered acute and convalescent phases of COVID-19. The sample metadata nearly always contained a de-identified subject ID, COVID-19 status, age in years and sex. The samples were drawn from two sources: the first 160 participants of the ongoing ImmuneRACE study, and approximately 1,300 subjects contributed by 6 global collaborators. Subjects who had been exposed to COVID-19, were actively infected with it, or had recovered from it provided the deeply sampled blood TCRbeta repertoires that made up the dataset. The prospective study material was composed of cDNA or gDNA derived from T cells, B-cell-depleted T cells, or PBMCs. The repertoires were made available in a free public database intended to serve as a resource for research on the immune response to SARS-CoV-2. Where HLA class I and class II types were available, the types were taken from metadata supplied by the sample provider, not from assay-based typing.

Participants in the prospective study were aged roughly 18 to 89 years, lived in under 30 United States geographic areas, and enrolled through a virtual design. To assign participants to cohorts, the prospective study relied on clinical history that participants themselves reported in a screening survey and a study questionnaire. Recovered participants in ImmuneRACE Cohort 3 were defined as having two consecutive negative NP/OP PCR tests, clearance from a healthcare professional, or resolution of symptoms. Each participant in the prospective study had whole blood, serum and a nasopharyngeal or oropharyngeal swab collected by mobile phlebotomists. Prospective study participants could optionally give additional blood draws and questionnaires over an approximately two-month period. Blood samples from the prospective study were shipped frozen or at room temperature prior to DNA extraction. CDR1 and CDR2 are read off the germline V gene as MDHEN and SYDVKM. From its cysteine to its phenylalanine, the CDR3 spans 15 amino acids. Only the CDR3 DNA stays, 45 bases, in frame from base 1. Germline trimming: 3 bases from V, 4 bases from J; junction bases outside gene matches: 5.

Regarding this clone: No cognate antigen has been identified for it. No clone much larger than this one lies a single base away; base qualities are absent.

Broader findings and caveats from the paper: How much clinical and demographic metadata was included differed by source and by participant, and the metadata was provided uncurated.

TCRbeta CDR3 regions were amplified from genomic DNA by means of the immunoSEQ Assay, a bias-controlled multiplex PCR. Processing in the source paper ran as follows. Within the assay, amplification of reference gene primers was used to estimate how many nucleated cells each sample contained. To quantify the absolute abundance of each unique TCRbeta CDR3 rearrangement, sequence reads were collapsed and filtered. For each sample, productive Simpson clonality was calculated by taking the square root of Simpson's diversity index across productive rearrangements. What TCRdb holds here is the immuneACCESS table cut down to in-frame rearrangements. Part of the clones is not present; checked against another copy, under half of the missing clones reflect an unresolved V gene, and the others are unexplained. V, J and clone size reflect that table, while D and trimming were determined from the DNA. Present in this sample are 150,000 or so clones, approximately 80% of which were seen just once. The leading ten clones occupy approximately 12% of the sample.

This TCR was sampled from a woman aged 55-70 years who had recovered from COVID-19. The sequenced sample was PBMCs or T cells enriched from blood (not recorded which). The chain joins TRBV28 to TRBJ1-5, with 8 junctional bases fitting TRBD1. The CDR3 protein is CASSFQGAGNQPQHF. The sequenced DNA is TGTGCCAGCAGTTTTCAGGGGGCCGGGAATCAGCCCCAGCATTTT.